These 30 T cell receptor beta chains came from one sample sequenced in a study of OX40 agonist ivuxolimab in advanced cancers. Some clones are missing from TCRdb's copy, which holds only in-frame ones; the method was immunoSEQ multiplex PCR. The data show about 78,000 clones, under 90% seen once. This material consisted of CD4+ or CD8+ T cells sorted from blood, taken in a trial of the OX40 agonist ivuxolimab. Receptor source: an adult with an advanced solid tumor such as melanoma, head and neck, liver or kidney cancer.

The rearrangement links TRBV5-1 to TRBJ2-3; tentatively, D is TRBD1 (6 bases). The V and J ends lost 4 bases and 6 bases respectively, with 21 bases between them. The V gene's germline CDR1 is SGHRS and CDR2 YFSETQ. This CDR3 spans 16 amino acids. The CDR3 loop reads CASSGDRITPRDTQYF. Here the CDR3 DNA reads TGCGCCAGCAGCGGAGACAGGATCACTCCTCGTGATACGCAGTATTTT.

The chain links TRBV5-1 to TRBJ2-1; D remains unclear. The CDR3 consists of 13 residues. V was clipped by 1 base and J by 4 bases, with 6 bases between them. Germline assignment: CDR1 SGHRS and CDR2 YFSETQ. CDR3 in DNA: TGCGCCAGCAGCTTGTCACAGTACAATGAGCAGTTCTTC. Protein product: CASSLSQYNEQFF. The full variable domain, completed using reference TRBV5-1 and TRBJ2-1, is KAGVTQTPRYLIKTRGQQVTLSCSPISGHRSVSWYQQTPGQGLQFLFEYFSETQRNKGNFPGRFSGRQFSNSRSEMNVSTLELGDSALYLCASSLSQYNEQFFGPGTRLTVL.

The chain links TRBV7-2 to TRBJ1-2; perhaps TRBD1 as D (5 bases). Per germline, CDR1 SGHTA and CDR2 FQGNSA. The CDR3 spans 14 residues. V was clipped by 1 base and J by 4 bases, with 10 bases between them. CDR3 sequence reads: CASSLVVQGYGYTF. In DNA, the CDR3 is TGTGCCAGCAGCTTAGTTGTCCAGGGCTATGGCTACACCTTC.

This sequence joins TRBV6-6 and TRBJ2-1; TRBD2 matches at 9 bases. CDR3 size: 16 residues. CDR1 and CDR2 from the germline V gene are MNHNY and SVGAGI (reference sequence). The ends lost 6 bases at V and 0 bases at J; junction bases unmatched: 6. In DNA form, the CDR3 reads TGTGCCAGCAGCTTTGGGCGGGGGGGCTCCTACAATGAGCAGTTCTTC. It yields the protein CASSFGRGGSYNEQFF.

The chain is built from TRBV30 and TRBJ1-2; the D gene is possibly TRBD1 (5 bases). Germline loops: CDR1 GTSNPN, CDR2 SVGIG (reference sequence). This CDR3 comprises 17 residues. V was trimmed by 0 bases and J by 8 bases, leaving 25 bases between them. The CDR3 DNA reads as TGTGCCTGGAGTGTACTTCTATCCCGCAGGGCCCCTGTCGGCTACACCTTC. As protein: CAWSVLLSRRAPVGYTF.

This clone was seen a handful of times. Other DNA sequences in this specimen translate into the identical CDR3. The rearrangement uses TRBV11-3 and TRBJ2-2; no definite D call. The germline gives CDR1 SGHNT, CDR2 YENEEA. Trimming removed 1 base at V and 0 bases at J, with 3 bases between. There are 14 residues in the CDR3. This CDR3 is CASSLGPNTGELFF. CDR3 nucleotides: TGTGCCAGCAGCTTAGGACCGAACACCGGGGAGCTGTTTTTT.

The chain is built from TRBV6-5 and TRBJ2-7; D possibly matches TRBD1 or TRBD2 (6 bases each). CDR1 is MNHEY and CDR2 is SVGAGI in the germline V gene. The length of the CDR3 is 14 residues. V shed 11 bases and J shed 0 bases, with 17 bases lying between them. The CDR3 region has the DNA TGTGCCTCCCGGAGGGGGAGTCTCTCCTACGAGCAGTACTTC. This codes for CASRRGSLSYEQYF.

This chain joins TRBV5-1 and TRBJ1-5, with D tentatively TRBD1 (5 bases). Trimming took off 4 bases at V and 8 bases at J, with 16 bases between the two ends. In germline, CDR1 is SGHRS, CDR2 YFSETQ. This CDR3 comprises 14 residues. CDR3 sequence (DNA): TGCGCCAGCAGCCCCCGGGATTTGGGGGAGCCCCAGCATTTT. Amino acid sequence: CASSPRDLGEPQHF.

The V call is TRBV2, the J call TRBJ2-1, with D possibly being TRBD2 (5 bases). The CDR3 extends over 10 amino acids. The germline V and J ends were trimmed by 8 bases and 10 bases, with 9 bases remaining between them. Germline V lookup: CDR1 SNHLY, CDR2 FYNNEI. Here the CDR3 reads CASVRGEQFF. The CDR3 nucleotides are TGTGCCAGCGTTCGGGGAGAGCAGTTCTTC.

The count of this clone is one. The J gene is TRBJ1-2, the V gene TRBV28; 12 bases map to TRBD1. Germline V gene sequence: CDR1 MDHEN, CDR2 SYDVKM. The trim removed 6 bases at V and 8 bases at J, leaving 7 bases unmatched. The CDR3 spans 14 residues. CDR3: CASREGQGARGYTF. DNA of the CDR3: TGTGCCAGCAGGGAGGGACAGGGGGCGCGCGGCTACACCTTC.

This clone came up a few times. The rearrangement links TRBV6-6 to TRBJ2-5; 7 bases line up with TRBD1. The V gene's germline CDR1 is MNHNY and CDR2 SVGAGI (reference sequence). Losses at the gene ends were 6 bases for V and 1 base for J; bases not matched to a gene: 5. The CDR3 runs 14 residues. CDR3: CASSLGTAQETQYF. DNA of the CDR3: TGTGCCAGCAGCCTCGGGACAGCCCAAGAGACCCAGTACTTC.

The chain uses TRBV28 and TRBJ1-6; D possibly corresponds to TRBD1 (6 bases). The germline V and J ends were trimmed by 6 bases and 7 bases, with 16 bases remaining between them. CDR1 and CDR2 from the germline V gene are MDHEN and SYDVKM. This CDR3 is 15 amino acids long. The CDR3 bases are TGTGCCAGCAGCCTCTACCGGACAGTCAATTCACCCCTCCACTTT. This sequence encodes CASSLYRTVNSPLHF.

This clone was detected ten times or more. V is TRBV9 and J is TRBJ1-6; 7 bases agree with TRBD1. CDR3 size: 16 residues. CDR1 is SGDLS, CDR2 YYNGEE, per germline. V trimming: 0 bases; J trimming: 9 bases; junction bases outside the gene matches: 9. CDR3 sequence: CASSVAGDRATSPLHF. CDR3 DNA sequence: TGTGCCAGCAGCGTAGCTGGCGACAGGGCAACTTCACCCCTCCACTTT. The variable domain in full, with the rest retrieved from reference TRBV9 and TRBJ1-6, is DSGVTQTPKHLITATGQRVTLRCSPRSGDLSVYWYQQSLDQGLQFLIQYYNGEERAKGNILERFSAQQFPDLHSELNLSSLELGDSALYFCASSVAGDRATSPLHFGNGTRLTVT.

This CDR3 is CASSLWVGGYGGGELFF. CDR3 sequence (DNA): TGTGCCAGCAGTTTATGGGTCGGGGGTTATGGTGGCGGGGAGCTGTTTTTT. J is TRBJ2-2 and V is TRBV27, with a tentative D call TRBD2 (6 bases). Trimming took 1 base from V and 7 from J, leaving 19 bases between them. This CDR3 has 17 residues. Germline CDR1 reads MNHEY; CDR2 reads SMNVEV (reference sequence).

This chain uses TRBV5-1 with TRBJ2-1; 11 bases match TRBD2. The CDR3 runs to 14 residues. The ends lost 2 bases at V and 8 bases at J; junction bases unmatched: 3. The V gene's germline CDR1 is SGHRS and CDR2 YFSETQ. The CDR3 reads CASSFSGGADEQFF. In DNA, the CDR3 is TGCGCCAGCAGCTTTAGCGGGGGGGCAGATGAGCAGTTCTTC. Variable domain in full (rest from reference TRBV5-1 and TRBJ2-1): KAGVTQTPRYLIKTRGQQVTLSCSPISGHRSVSWYQQTPGQGLQFLFEYFSETQRNKGNFPGRFSGRQFSNSRSEMNVSTLELGDSALYLCASSFSGGADEQFFGPGTRLTVL.

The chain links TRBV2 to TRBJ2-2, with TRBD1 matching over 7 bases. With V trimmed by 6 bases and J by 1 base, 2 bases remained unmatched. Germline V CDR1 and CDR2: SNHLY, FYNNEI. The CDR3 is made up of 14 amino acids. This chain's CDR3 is CASRDRVNTGELFF. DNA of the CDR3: TGTGCCAGCAGAGACAGGGTGAACACCGGGGAGCTGTTTTTT.

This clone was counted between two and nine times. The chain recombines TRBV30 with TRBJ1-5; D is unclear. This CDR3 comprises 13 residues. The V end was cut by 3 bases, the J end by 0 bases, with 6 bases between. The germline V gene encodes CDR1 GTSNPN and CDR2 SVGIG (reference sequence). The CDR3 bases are TGTGCCTGGAGGAGAGATAGCAATCAGCCCCAGCATTTT. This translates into CAWRRDSNQPQHF.

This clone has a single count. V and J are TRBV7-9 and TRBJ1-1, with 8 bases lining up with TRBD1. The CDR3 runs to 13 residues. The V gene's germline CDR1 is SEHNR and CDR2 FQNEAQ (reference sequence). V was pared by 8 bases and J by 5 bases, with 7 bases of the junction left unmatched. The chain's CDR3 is CASGRGRRTEAFF. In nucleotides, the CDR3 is TGTGCCAGCGGCAGGGGGCGACGGACTGAAGCTTTCTTT.

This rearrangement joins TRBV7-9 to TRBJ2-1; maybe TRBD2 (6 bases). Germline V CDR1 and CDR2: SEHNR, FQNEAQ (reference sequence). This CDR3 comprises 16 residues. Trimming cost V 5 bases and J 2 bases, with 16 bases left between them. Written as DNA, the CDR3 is TGTGCCAGCAGCCCACTCGGGATAGCGGCCTACAATGAGCAGTTCTTC. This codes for CASSPLGIAAYNEQFF.

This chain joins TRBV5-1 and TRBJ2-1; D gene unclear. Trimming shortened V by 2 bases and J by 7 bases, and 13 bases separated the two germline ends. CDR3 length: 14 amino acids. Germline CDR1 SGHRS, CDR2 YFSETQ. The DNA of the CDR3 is TGCGCCAGCAGCTTATTCTCCTTCATGAATGAGCAGTTCTTC. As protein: CASSLFSFMNEQFF.

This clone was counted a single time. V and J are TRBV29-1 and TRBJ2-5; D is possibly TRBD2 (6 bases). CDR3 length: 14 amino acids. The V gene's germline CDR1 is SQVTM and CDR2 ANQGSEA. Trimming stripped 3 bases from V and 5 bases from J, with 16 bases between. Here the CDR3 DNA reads TGCAGCGTTGAGGGGAAGGGAGGTGCGGAGACCCAGTACTTC. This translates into CSVEGKGGAETQYF.

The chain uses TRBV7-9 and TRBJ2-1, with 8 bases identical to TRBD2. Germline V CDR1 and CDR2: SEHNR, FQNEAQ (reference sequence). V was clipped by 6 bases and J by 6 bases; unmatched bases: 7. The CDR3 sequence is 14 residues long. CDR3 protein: CASRGRLAGNEQFF. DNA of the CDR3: TGTGCCAGCAGGGGGAGGCTAGCGGGCAATGAGCAGTTCTTC.

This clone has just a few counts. CDR3: CASKTGQEPLYGYTF. The DNA for the CDR3 is TGTGCCAGCAAGACGGGACAGGAGCCCCTCTATGGCTACACCTTC. The chain recombines TRBV6-1 with TRBJ1-2, with 8 bases lining up with TRBD1. The CDR3 is 15 amino acids. Germline CDR1 MNHNS, CDR2 SASEGT. The V and J ends lost 7 bases and 4 bases, in that order; junction bases with no gene match: 11.

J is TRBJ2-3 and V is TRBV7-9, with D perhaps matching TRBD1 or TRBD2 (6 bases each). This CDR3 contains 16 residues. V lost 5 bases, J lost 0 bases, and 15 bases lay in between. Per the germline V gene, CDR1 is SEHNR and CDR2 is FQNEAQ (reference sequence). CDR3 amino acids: CASSRRGGGSTDTQYF. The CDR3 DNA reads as TGTGCCAGCAGCCGAAGAGGAGGGGGGAGCACAGATACGCAGTATTTT.

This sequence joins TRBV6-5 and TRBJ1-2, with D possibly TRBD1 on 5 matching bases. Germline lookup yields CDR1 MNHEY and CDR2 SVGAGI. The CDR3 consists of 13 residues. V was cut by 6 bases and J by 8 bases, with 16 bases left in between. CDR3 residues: CASRSGLKGGYTF. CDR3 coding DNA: TGTGCCAGCAGATCTGGCCTCAAGGGGGGCTACACCTTC.

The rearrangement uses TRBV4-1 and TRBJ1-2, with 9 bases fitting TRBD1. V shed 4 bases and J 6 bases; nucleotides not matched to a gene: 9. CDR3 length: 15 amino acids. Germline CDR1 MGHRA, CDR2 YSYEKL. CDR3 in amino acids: CASSLSGQGEHGYTF. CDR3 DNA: TGCGCCAGCAGCCTGTCGGGACAGGGAGAGCATGGCTACACCTTC.

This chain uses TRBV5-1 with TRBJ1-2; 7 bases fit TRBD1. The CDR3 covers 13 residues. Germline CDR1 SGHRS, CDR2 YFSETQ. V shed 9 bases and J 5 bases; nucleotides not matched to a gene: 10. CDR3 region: CATGTEQYYGYTF. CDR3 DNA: TGCGCCACCGGGACAGAACAATATTATGGCTACACCTTC.

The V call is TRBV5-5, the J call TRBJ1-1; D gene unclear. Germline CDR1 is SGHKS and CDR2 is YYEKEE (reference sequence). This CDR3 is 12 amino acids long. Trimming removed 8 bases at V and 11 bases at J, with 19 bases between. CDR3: CASGTRSRRAFF. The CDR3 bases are TGTGCCAGTGGAACTCGGTCCAGAAGGGCTTTCTTT. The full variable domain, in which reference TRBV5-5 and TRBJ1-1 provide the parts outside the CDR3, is DAGVTQSPTHLIKTRGQQVTLRCSPISGHKSVSWYQQVLGQGPQFIFQYYEKEERGRGNFPDRFSARQFPNYSSELNVNALLLGDSALYLCASGTRSRRAFFGQGTRLTVV.

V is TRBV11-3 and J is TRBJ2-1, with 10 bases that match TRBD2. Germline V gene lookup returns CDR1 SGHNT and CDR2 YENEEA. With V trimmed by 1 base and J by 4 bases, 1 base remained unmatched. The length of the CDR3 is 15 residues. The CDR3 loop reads CASSLGTSGYNEQFF. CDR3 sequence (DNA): TGTGCCAGCAGCTTAGGGACTAGCGGTTACAATGAGCAGTTCTTC. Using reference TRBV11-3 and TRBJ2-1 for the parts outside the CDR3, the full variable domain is EAGVVQSPRYKIIEKKQPVAFWCNPISGHNTLYWYLQNLGQGPELLIRYENEEAVDDSQLPKDRFSAERLKGVDSTLKIQPAELGDSAVYLCASSLGTSGYNEQFFGPGTRLTVL.

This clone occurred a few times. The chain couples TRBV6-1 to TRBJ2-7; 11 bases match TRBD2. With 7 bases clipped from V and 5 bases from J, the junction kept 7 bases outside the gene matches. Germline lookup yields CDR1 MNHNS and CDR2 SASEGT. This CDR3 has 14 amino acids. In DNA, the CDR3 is TGTGCCAGCAAGGTATTAGCGGGGGGGCACGAGCAGTACGTC. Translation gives CASKVLAGGHEQYV.